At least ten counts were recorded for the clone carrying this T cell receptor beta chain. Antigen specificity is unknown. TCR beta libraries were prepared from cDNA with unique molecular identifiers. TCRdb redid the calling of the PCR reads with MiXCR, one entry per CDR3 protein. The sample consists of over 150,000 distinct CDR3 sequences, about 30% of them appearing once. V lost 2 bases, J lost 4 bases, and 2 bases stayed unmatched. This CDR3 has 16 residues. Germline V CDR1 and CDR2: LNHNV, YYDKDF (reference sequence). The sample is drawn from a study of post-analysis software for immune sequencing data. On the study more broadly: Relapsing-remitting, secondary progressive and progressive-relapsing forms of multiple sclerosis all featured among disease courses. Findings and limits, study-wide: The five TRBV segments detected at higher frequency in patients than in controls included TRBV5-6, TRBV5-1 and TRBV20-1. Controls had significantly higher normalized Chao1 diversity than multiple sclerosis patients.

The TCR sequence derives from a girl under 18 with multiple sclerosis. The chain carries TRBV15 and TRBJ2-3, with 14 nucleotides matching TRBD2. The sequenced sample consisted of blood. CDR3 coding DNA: TGTGCCACCAGCAGACGACTAGCGGGAGGGTCAGATACGCAGTATTTT. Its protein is CATSRRLAGGSDTQYF.